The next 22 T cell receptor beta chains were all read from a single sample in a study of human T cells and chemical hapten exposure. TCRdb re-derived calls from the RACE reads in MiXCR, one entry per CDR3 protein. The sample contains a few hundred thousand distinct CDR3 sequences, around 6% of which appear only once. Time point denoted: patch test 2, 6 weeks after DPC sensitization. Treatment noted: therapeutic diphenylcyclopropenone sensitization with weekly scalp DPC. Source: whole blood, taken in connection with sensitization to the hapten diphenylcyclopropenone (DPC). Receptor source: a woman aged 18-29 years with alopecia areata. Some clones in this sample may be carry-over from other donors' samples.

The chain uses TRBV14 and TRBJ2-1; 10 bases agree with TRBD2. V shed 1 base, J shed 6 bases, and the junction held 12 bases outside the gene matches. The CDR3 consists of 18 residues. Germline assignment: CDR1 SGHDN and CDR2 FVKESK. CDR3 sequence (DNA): TGTGCCAGCAGCCAAGGTTTCTTGCGTAGCGGGGGGTCCAATGAGCAGTTCTTC. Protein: CASSQGFLRSGGSNEQFF.

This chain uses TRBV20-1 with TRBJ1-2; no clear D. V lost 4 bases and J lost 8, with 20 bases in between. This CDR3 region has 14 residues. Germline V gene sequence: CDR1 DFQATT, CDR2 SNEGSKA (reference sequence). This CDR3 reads CSANPLLGLGGYTF. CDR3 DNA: TGCAGTGCTAATCCCCTCCTAGGGTTAGGGGGCTACACCTTC.

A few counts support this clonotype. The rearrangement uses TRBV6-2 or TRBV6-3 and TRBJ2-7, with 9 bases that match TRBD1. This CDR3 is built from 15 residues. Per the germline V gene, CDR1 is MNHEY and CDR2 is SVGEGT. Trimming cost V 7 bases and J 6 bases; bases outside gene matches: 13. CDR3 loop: CASNLRGTGRGEQYF. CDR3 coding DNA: TGTGCCAGCAACTTACGTGGGACAGGGCGCGGCGAGCAGTACTTC.

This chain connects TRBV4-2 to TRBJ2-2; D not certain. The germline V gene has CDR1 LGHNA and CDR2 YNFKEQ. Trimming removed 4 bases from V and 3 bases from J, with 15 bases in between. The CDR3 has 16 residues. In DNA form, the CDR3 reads TGTGCCAGCAGCCCAGGTAGATGGGATTACACCGGGGAGCTGTTTTTT. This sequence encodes CASSPGRWDYTGELFF.

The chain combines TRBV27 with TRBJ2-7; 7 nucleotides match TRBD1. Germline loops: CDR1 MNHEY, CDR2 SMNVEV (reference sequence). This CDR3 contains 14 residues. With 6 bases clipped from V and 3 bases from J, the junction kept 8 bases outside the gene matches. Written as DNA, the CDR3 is TGTGCCAGCAGCGACAGACAGGGTGGCTACGAGCAGTACTTC. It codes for CASSDRQGGYEQYF.

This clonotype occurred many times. In nucleotides, the CDR3 is TGCAGTGCTAGAGATCCGTGGGGTTGGACGGACTCTGGAAACACCATATATTTT. Its translation: CSARDPWGWTDSGNTIYF. V usage is TRBV20-1 and J usage is TRBJ1-3, with D unresolved. This CDR3 is 18 amino acids long. Trimming took off 0 bases at V and 0 bases at J, with 18 bases between the two ends. Germline V gene data show CDR1 as DFQATT and CDR2 as SNEGSKA (reference sequence).

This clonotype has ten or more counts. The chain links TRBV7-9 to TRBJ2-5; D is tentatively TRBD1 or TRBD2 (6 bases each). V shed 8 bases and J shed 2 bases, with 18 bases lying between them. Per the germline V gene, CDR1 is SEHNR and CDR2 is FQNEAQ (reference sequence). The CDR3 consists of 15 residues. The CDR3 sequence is CASSHSRGPQETQYF. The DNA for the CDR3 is TGTGCCAGCTCCCATAGTCGGGGGCCTCAAGAGACCCAGTACTTC.

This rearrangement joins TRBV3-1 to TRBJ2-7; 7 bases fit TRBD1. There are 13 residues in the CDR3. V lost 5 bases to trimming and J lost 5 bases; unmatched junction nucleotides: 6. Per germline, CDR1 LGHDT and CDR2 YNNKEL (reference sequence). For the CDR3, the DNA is TGTGCCAGCAGCTCACAGGGGTCCAACGAGCAGTACTTC. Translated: CASSSQGSNEQYF.

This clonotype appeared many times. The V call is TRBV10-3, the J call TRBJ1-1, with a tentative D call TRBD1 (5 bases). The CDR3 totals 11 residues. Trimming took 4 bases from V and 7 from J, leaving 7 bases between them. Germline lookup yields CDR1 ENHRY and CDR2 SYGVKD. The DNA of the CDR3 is TGTGCCATCAGTGGAGGGGTTGAAGCTTTCTTT. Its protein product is CAISGGVEAFF.

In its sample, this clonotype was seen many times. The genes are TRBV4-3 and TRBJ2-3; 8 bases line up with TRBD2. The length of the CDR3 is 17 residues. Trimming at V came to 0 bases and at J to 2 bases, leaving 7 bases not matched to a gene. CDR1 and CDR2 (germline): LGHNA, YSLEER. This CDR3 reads CASSQEGPAGVTDTQYF. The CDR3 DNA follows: TGCGCCAGCAGCCAAGAGGGTCCAGCGGGGGTCACAGATACGCAGTATTTT.

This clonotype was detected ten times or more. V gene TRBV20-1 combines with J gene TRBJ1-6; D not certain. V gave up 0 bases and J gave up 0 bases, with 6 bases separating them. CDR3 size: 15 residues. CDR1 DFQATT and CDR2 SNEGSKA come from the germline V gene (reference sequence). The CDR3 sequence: CSARESNSYNSPLHF. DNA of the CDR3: TGCAGTGCTAGAGAATCCAACTCCTATAATTCACCCCTCCACTTT.

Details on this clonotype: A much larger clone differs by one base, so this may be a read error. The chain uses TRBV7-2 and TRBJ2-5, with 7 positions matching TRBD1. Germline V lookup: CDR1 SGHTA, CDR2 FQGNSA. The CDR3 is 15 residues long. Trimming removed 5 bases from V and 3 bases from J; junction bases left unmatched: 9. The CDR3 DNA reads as TGTGCCAGCAGCCGCAGGACAGGACCGAAAGAGACCCAGTACTTC. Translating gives CASSRRTGPKETQYF.

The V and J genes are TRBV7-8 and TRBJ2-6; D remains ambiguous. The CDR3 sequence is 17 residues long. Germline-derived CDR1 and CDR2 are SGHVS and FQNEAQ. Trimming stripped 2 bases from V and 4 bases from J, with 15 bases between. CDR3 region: CASSLPAYRTGANVLTF. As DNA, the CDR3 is TGTGCCAGCAGCTTACCCGCCTACAGAACCGGGGCCAACGTCCTGACTTTC.

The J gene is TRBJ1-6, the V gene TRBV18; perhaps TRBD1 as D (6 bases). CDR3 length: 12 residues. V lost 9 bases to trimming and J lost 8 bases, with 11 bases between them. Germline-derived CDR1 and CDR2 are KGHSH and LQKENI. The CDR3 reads CASASGDSPLHF. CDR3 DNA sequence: TGTGCCAGTGCGTCAGGGGATTCACCCCTCCACTTT.

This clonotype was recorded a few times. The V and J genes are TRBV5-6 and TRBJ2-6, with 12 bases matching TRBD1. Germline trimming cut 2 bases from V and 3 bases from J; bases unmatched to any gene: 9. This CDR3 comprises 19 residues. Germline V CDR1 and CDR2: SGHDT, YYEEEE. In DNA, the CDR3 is TGTGCCAGCAGCTTATACCGGGACAGGGGGCGCCTTGGGGCCAACGTCCTGACTTTC. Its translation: CASSLYRDRGRLGANVLTF.

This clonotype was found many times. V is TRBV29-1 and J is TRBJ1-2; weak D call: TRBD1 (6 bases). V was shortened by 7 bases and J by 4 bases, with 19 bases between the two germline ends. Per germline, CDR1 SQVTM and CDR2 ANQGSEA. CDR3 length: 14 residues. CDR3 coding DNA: TGCAGCGCTTCCCTTGGGGGGCAGGGCTATGGCTACACCTTC. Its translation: CSASLGGQGYGYTF.

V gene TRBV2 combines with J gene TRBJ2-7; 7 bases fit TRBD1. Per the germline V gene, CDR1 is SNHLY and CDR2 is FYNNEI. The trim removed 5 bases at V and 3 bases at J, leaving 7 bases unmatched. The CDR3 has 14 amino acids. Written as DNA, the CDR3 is TGTGCCAGCAGTTTAAGGGACAGAAACTACGAGCAGTACTTC. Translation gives CASSLRDRNYEQYF.

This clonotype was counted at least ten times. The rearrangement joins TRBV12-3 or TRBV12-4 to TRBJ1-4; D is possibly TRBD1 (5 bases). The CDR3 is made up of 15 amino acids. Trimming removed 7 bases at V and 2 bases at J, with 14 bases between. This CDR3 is CASNPGVETNEKLFF. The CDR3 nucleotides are TGTGCCAGCAACCCGGGGGTTGAGACTAATGAAAAACTGTTTTTT.

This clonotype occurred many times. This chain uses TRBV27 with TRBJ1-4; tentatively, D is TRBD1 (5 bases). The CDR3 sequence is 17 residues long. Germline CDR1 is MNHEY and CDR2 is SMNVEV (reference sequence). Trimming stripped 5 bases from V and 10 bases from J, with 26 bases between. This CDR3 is CASSTDSFSSPGGKLFF. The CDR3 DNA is TGTGCCAGCAGTACCGACAGCTTTTCCTCCCCAGGAGGAAAACTGTTTTTT.

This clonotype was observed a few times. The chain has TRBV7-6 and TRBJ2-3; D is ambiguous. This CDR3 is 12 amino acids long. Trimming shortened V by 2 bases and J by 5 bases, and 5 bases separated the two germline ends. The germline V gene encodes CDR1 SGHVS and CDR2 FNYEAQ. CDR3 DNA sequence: TGTGCCAGCAGCTTACCATTAGATACGCAGTATTTT. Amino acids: CASSLPLDTQYF.

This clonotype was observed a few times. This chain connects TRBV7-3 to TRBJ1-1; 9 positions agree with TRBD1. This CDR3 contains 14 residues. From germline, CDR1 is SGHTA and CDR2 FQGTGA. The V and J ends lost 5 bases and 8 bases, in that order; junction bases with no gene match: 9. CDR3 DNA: TGTGCCAGCAGCAAATCCCGACAGGGGGGGGAAGCTTTCTTT. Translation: CASSKSRQGGEAFF.

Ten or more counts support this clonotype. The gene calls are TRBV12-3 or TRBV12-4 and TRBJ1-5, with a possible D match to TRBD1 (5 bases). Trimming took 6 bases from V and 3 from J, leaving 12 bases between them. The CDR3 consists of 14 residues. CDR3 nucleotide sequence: TGTGCCAGCAGCATCGACAGCTACAATCAGCCCCAGCATTTT. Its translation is CASSIDSYNQPQHF.